This T cell receptor beta chain was documented in a study of cytomegalovirus exposure and HLA in healthy donors. Study information: Earlier results showed approximately 110 million unique TCR beta sequences derived from around 170 million T cells.

CDR3 length: 14 residues. Germline V lookup: CDR1 SGHVS, CDR2 FQNEAQ. V lost 5 bases, J lost 6 bases, and 6 bases stayed unmatched. Study-wide findings and caveats: Clonal expansion was found to be greater in HLA-associated TCR beta chains than in equally common others in a later analysis. Researchers reported in a later analysis that common viral pathogens appeared linked to several top clusters.

Comments on this clone: Its specificity is unknown.

The PCR used 60 Vbeta and 13 Jbeta primers. TCRdb keeps only in-frame clones here, not all; method: immunoSEQ multiplex PCR. The sample has approximately 110,000 clones, roughly 69% seen once. The receptor comes from a woman aged 40 to 49 in good health and CMV-seropositive. The source material was PBMCs. The chain joins TRBV7-8 to TRBJ2-2; TRBD1 matches 7 bases. CDR3 bases: TGTGCCAGCAGCCCTTGGACAGGCCCCGGGGAGCTGTTTTTT. Translation gives CASSPWTGPGELFF.